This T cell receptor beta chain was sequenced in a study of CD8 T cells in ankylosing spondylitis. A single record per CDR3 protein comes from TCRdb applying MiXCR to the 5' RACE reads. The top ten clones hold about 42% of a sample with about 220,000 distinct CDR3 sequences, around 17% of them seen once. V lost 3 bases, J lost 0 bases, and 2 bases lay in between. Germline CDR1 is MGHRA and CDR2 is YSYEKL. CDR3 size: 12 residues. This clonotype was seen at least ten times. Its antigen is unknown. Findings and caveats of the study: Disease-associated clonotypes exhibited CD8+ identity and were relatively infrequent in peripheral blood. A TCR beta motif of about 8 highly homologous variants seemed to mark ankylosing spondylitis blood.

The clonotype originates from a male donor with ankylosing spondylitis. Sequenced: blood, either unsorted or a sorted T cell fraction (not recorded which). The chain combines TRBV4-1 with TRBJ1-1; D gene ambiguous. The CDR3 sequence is CASSHMNTEAFF. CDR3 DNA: TGCGCCAGCAGCCATATGAACACTGAAGCTTTCTTT.